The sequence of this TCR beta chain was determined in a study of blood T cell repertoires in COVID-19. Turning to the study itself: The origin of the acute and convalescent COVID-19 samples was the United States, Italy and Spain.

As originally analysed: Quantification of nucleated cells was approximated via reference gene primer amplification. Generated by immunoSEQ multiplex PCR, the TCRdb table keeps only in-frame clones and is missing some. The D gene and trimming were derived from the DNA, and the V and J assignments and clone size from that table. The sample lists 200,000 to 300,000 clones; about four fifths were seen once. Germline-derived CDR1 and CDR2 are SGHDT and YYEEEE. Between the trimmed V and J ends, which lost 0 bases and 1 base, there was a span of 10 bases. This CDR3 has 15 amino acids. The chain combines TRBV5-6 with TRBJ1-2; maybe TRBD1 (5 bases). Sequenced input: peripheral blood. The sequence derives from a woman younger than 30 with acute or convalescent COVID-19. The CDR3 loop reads CASSLDRTINYGYTF. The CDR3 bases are TGTGCCAGCAGCTTGGACAGGACGATTAACTATGGCTACACCTTC.